The T cell receptor (beta chain) described here comes from a study of T cell repertoires in cytomegalovirus infection. Whole-study context: Evidence of both CMV infection and a matching HLA type came from public TCR beta signatures.

MiXCR, run by TCRdb on the reads, gives a single entry per CDR3 protein. Altogether more than 150,000 distinct CDR3 sequences are present, approximately 19% being singletons, with the ten largest covering about 3%. The CDR3 runs to 14 residues. Germline V lookup: CDR1 SGHRS, CDR2 YFSETQ. V was cut by 1 base and J by 9 bases, with 15 bases left in between. This chain uses TRBV5-1 with TRBJ2-3; possibly TRBD1 or TRBD2 for D (6 bases each). Material: PBMCs. This clonotype was sampled from a human donor in good health (CMV status not recorded). Some clones in this sample may be carry-over from other donors' samples. CDR3: CASSLSRGGTTQYF. In nucleotides, the CDR3 is TGCGCCAGCAGCTTGTCTAGAGGGGGGACGACGCAGTATTTT.